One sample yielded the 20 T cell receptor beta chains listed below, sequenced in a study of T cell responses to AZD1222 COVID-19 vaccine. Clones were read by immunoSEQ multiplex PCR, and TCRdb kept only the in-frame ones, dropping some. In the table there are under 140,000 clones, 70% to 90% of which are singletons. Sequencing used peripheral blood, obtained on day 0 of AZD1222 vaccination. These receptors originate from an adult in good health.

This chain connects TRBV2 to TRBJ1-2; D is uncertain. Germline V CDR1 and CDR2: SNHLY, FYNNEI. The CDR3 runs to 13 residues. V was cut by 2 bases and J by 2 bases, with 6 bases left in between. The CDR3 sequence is CASSELGNYGYTF. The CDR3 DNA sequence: TGTGCCAGCAGTGAATTAGGAAACTATGGCTACACCTTC.

The CDR3 DNA sequence: TGTGCCAGCAGTGACCGGGGGGGGGAAAAACTGTTTTTT. Protein: CASSDRGGEKLFF. This chain uses TRBV6-1 with TRBJ1-4; weak D call: TRBD1 (5 bases). This CDR3 spans 13 amino acids. Germline CDR1 MNHNS, CDR2 SASEGT. Trimming took off 3 bases at V and 8 bases at J, with 10 bases between the two ends.

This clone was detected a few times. CDR3 sequence (DNA): TGTGCCACCGGGAAACCAAAGGGGACAGGGAGGAATGAGCAGTTCTTC. Its translation is CATGKPKGTGRNEQFF. The genes are TRBV15 and TRBJ2-1, with 9 bases aligning to TRBD1. Trimming cost V 8 bases and J 7 bases; bases outside gene matches: 15. The CDR3 spans 16 residues. Germline assignment: CDR1 LNHNV and CDR2 YYDKDF (reference sequence).

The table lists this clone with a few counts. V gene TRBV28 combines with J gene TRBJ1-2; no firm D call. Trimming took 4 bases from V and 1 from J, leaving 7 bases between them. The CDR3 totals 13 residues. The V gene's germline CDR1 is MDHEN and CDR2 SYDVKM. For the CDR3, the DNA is TGTGCCAGCAGTTCAGGTTTTAACTATGGCTACACCTTC. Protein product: CASSSGFNYGYTF.

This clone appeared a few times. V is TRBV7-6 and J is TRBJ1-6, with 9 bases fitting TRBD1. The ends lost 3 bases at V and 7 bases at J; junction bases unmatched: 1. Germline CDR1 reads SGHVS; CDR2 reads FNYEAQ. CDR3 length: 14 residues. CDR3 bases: TGTGCCAGCAGCTTCGGACAGGGGAATTCACCCCTCCACTTT. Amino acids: CASSFGQGNSPLHF.

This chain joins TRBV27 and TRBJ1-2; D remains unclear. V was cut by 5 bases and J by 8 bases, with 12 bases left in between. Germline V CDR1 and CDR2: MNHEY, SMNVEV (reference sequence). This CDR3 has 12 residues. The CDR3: CASSPLEGGYTF. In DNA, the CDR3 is TGTGCCAGCAGTCCCTTGGAGGGAGGCTACACCTTC.

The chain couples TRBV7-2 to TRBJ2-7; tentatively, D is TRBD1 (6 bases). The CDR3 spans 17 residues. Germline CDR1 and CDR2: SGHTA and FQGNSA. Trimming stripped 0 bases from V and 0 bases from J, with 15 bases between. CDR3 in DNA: TGTGCCAGCAGCTTAGCTCTGGGGGCAGCGACCTCCTACGAGCAGTACTTC. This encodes CASSLALGAATSYEQYF.

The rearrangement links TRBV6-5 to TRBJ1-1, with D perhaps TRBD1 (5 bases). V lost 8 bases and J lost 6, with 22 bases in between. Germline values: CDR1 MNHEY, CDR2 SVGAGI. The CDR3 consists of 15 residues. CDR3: CASGEPGPAGAEAFF. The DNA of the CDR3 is TGTGCCAGCGGGGAACCGGGACCTGCCGGAGCTGAAGCTTTCTTT.

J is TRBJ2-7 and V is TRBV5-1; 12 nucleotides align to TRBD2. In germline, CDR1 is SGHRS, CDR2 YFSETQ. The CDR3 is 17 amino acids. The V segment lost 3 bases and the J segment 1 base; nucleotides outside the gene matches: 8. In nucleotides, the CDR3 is TGCGCCAGCAGCTCGGGAGGACTAGCGGGGAGATCCTACGAGCAGTACTTC. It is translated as CASSSGGLAGRSYEQYF.

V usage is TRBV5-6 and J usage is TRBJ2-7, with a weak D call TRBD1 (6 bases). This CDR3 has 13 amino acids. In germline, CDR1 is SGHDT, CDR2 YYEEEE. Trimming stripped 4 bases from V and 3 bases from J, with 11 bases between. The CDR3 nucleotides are TGTGCCAGCAGCACGGACAGTCGCTACGAGCAGTACTTC. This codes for CASSTDSRYEQYF.

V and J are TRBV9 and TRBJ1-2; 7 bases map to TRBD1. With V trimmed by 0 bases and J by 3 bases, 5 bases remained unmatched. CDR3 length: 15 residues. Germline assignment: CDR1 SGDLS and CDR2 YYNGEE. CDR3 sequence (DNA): TGTGCCAGCAGCGTAGCAGGGGGGAGAGACTATGGCTACACCTTC. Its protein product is CASSVAGGRDYGYTF.

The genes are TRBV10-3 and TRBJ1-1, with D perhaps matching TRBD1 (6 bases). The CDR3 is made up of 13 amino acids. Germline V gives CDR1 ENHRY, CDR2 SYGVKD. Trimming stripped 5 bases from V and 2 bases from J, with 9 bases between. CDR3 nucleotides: TGTGCCATCAGTTGGACAGAAAACACTGAAGCTTTCTTT. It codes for CAISWTENTEAFF.

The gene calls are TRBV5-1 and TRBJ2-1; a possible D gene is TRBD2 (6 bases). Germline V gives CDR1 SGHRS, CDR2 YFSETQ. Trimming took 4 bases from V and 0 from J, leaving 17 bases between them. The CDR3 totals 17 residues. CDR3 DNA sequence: TGCGCCAGCAGCCCCGGAATGGGTAGCGGCTCCTACAATGAGCAGTTCTTC. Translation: CASSPGMGSGSYNEQFF.

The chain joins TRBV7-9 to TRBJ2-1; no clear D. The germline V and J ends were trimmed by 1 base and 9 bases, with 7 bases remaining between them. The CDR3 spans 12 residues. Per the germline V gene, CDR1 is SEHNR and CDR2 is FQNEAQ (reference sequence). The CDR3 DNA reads TGTGCCAGCAGCTTAGTCGTGGGTGAGCAGTTCTTC. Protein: CASSLVVGEQFF.

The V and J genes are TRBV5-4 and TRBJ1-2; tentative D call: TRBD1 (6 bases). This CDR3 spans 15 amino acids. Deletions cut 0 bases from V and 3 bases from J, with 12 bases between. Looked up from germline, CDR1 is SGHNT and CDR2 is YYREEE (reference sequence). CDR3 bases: TGTGCCAGCAGCTTGGTTAATCAGGGGCACTATGGCTACACCTTC. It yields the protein CASSLVNQGHYGYTF.

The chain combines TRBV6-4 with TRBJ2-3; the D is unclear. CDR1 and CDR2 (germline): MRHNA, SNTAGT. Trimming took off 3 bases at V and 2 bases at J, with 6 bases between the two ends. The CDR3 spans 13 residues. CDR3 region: CASSEAVTDTQYF. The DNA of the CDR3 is TGTGCCAGCAGTGAGGCAGTCACAGATACGCAGTATTTT.

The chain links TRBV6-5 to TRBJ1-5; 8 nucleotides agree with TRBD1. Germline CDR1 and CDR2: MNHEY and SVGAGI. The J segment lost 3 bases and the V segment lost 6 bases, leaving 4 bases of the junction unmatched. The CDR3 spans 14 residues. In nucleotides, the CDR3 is TGTGCCAGCAGAGCAGGGGGCTCCAATCAGCCCCAGCATTTT. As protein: CASRAGGSNQPQHF.

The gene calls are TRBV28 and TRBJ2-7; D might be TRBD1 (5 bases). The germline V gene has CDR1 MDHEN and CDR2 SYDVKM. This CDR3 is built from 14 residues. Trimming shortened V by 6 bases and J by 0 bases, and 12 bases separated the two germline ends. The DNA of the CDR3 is TGTGCCAGCAGAATTACAGGCAGCTCCTACGAGCAGTACTTC. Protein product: CASRITGSSYEQYF.

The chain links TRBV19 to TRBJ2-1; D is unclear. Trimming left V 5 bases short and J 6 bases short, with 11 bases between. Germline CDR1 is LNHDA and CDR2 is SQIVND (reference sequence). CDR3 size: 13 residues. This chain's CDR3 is CASSLPGPNEQFF. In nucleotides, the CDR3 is TGTGCCAGTAGTCTGCCCGGTCCCAATGAGCAGTTCTTC.

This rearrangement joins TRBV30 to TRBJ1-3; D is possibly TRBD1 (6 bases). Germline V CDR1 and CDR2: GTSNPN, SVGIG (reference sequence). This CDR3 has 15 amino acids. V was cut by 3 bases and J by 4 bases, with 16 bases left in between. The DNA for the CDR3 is TGTGCCTGGAGGGACAGAACCCTTGGGGGAAACACCATATATTTT. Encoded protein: CAWRDRTLGGNTIYF. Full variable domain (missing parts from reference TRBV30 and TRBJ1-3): SQTIHQWPATLVQPVGSPLSLECTVEGTSNPNLYWYRQAAGRGLQLLFYSVGIGQISSEVPQNLSASRPQDRQFILSSKKLLLSDSGFYLCAWRDRTLGGNTIYFGEGSWLTVV.